This passage covers 11 T cell receptor beta chains from one sample sequenced in a study of shared clonotypes between healthy human individuals. TCRdb's copy holds only in-frame clones and misses some; the assay was immunoSEQ multiplex PCR. The sample includes about 2,100,000 clones, under 95% seen only once; the top ten take more than 1.5%. Naive CD8 isolation took CD45RO-negative cells positively selected for CCR7 and excluded terminally differentiated effector memory CD45RA+ cells. Sequenced material: naive CD8+ T cells from PBMCs. These receptors were taken from a man aged 18-30 years in good health. Some clones in this sample may be carry-over from other donors' samples.

The chain carries TRBV13 and TRBJ2-3; D unresolved. There are 18 residues in the CDR3. Trimming removed 2 bases from V and 2 bases from J, with 20 bases in between. CDR1 and CDR2 (germline): PRHDT, FYEKMQ (reference sequence). DNA of the CDR3: TGTGCCAGCAGCTTAAACACCCGGAGCCGAGAATTCACAGATACGCAGTATTTT. Amino acid sequence: CASSLNTRSREFTDTQYF.

The V and J genes are TRBV19 and TRBJ1-1; possible D gene TRBD1, 5 bases. V was shortened by 5 bases and J by 4 bases, with 11 bases between the two germline ends. The CDR3 spans 13 residues. Germline CDR1 and CDR2: LNHDA and SQIVND (reference sequence). The CDR3 DNA sequence: TGTGCCAGTAGTTGGCAGGGTGTCACTGAAGCTTTCTTT. Its translation is CASSWQGVTEAFF. Complete variable domain (other parts from reference TRBV19 and TRBJ1-1): DGGITQSPKYLFRKEGQNVTLSCEQNLNHDAMYWYRQDPGQGLRLIYYSQIVNDFQKGDIAEGYSVSREKKESFPLTVTSAQKNPTAFYLCASSWQGVTEAFFGQGTRLTVV.

The rearrangement uses TRBV27 and TRBJ2-1, with TRBD2 matching over 13 bases. Looked up from germline, CDR1 is MNHEY and CDR2 is SMNVEV (reference sequence). The trim removed 6 bases at V and 6 bases at J, leaving 14 bases unmatched. The CDR3 runs 18 residues. The CDR3 region is CASSRGTSGTSPINEQFF. For the CDR3, the DNA is TGTGCCAGCAGCAGAGGGACTAGCGGGACTTCCCCAATCAATGAGCAGTTCTTC.

The rearrangement uses TRBV4-3 and TRBJ2-6, with D unresolved. The V end lost 5 bases, the J end lost 2 bases, and 7 bases lay between the germline ends. The CDR3 totals 14 residues. Germline V gives CDR1 LGHNA, CDR2 YSLEER. This CDR3 reads CASSYDTGANVLTF. CDR3 coding DNA: TGCGCCAGCAGCTATGACACTGGGGCCAACGTCCTGACTTTC.

The chain uses TRBV28 and TRBJ1-2, with D perhaps TRBD1 (5 bases). V lost 2 bases to trimming and J lost 7 bases, with 11 bases between them. The germline V gene encodes CDR1 MDHEN and CDR2 SYDVKM. This CDR3 spans 13 amino acids. The CDR3, as DNA: TGTGCCAGCAGTTTAAGCGGGGCCGGTGGCTACACCTTC. Amino acids: CASSLSGAGGYTF.

Note on this clone: Other nucleotide sequences from this sample produce the same CDR3. V usage is TRBV5-6 and J usage is TRBJ2-7; D remains ambiguous. The CDR3 has 12 amino acids. Looked up from germline, CDR1 is SGHDT and CDR2 is YYEEEE. Trimming removed 3 bases at V and 0 bases at J, with 4 bases between. CDR3 in amino acids: CASSSSSYEQYF. The CDR3, as DNA: TGTGCCAGCAGCTCCTCCTCCTACGAGCAGTACTTC.

Comments on this clone: The identical CDR3 is also encoded by other nucleotide sequences in the sample. The rearrangement links TRBV5-6 to TRBJ2-7, with TRBD1 as a possible D gene (5 bases). V was pared by 0 bases and J by 7 bases, with 14 bases between. This CDR3 is built from 14 residues. The germline gives CDR1 SGHDT, CDR2 YYEEEE. The CDR3 loop is CASSLAGRVHEQYF. The CDR3 DNA reads as TGTGCCAGCAGCTTGGCCGGCAGGGTCCATGAGCAGTACTTC.

This clone showed up just a few times. The chain carries TRBV15 and TRBJ1-1; D is unclear. This CDR3 is built from 15 residues. V was trimmed by 0 bases and J by 0 bases, leaving 8 bases between them. From germline, CDR1 is LNHNV and CDR2 YYDKDF (reference sequence). DNA of the CDR3: TGTGCCACCAGCAGAGAATTGACGGTGAACACTGAAGCTTTCTTT. Translating it yields CATSRELTVNTEAFF.

V gene TRBV7-8 combines with J gene TRBJ1-5, with TRBD1 matching over 8 bases. The CDR3 sequence is 16 residues long. V trimming: 5 bases; J trimming: 2 bases; junction bases outside the gene matches: 8. Germline V gene sequence: CDR1 SGHVS, CDR2 FQNEAQ. This CDR3 reads CASSRGTGGGNQPQHF. The CDR3 bases are TGTGCCAGCAGCCGTGGGACAGGAGGAGGCAATCAGCCCCAGCATTTT.

A word on this clone: Additional DNA sequences in this sample encode the identical CDR3. The chain joins TRBV28 to TRBJ2-7; 9 bases align to TRBD1. Germline CDR1 is MDHEN and CDR2 is SYDVKM. This CDR3 has 14 amino acids. V lost 6 bases and J lost 4; bases outside the gene matches: 7. The CDR3 DNA reads TGTGCCAGCAGCTACCCGGGGACAGGGTACGAGCAGTACTTC. Amino acids: CASSYPGTGYEQYF.

J is TRBJ2-1 and V is TRBV27; 8 bases are a match to TRBD2. CDR1 and CDR2 (germline): MNHEY, SMNVEV (reference sequence). CDR3 length: 13 residues. Trimming at V came to 5 bases and at J to 7 bases, leaving 4 bases not matched to a gene. The chain's CDR3 is CASSNTGGNEQFF. DNA for the CDR3: TGTGCCAGCAGTAACACGGGGGGGAATGAGCAGTTCTTC.